This T cell receptor beta chain was identified during a study of cytomegalovirus exposure and HLA in healthy donors. General observations from the study: Cytomegalovirus-associated TCR beta chains were listed, numbering 150 to 200.

Of note for this clone: Its matching antigen is unknown.

The assay was immunoSEQ multiplex PCR, and TCRdb's table has in-frame clones only and misses some. Of about 330,000 clones listed, around 90% are singletons. The CDR3 has 13 residues. Germline V gene lookup returns CDR1 MDHEN and CDR2 SYDVKM. Trimming removed 8 bases from V and 0 bases from J, with 8 bases in between. The receptor's source is a woman in her twenties or thirties in good health and CMV-seropositive. The chain carries TRBV28 and TRBJ1-3; D unresolved. The sample was PBMCs. The CDR3 sequence is CASEQDSGNTIYF. For the CDR3, the DNA is TGTGCCAGCGAGCAGGACTCTGGAAACACCATATATTTT.